Below, 25 T cell receptor beta chains from the same sample are listed, as sequenced in a study of vaccination effects on CD4 cells after COVID-19. Assay: immunoSEQ multiplex PCR; the TCRdb copy retains only in-frame clones and omits some. The data hold around 53,000 clones, with around 80% observed a single time. Which antigens these TCRs recognize remains unknown. Within the ViraFEST assay, antigen-specific CD4+ T cells underwent expansion with viral peptide pools prior to sequencing. Cultured cells yielded isolated CD4+ T cells after less than 11 days. The individual was infected with SARS-CoV-2 between March and December 2020, as confirmed by PCR. Sequenced here: CD4+ T cells from PBMCs cultured with HIV peptides, sampled before COVID-19 vaccination. This sample's subset: HIV-1 Nef peptide pool negative control/reference culture. These TCRs come from a human donor who had a prior SARS-CoV-2 infection.

V usage is TRBV15 and J usage is TRBJ2-5, with 7 positions matching TRBD1. The V segment lost 0 bases and the J segment 4 bases; nucleotides outside the gene matches: 8. The CDR3 sequence is 16 residues long. CDR1 is LNHNV, CDR2 YYDKDF, per germline (reference sequence). This CDR3 reads CATSREGGRGGETQYF. CDR3 nucleotides: TGTGCCACCAGCAGAGAAGGGGGCCGAGGAGGAGAGACCCAGTACTTC.

The V and J genes are TRBV5-1 and TRBJ2-7; tentatively, D is TRBD1 or TRBD2 (6 bases each). Germline lookup yields CDR1 SGHRS and CDR2 YFSETQ. CDR3 length: 13 amino acids. The CDR3 region is CASSGAEGDEQYF. CDR3 nucleotides: TGCGCGTCCTCGGGGGCGGAGGGGGACGAGCAGTACTTC.

This clone showed up just a few times. This sequence joins TRBV7-9 and TRBJ2-3; perhaps TRBD2 as D (6 bases). V was shortened by 11 bases and J by 5 bases, with 17 bases between the two germline ends. Germline V gives CDR1 SEHNR, CDR2 FQNEAQ (reference sequence). This CDR3 comprises 13 residues. Here the CDR3 reads CACAWVGGDTQYF. CDR3 nucleotides: TGTGCCTGTGCATGGGTGGGGGGAGATACGCAGTATTTT.

V is TRBV6-6 and J is TRBJ2-5; D possibly corresponds to TRBD1 (7 bases). The V end was cut by 6 bases, the J end by 2 bases, with 16 bases between. Looked up from germline, CDR1 is MNHNY and CDR2 is SVGAGI (reference sequence). The CDR3 loop spans 15 amino acids. The CDR3 is CASRPTGAGQETQYF. In DNA, the CDR3 is TGTGCCAGCAGGCCAACAGGGGCGGGGCAAGAGACCCAGTACTTC.

The chain is built from TRBV2 and TRBJ1-6; 9 nucleotides match TRBD1. The junction had 5 bases not matched to a gene; V was cut back by 6 bases and J by 8 bases. Per the germline V gene, CDR1 is SNHLY and CDR2 is FYNNEI. The CDR3 has 14 residues. CDR3 sequence: CASRRTGEDSPLHF. Written as DNA, the CDR3 is TGTGCCAGCAGAAGGACAGGGGAGGATTCACCCCTCCACTTT. Using reference TRBV2 and TRBJ1-6 for the parts outside the CDR3, the full variable domain is EPEVTQTPSHQVTQMGQEVILRCVPISNHLYFYWYRQILGQKVEFLVSFYNNEISEKSEIFDDQFSVERPDGSNFTLKIRSTKLEDSAMYFCASRRTGEDSPLHFGNGTRLTVT.

DNA for the CDR3: TGTGCCAGCAGTCAGGGGGCGGGTCAGCCCCAGCATTTT. Translation gives CASSQGAGQPQHF. The chain uses TRBV11-3 and TRBJ1-5, with 8 bases matching TRBD1. J lost 6 bases, V lost 6 bases, and 4 bases had no gene match. Germline V gives CDR1 SGHNT, CDR2 YENEEA. This CDR3 contains 13 residues.

This CDR3 reads CASSLGDFGELFF. DNA for the CDR3: TGTGCCAGCAGCTTAGGGGATTTCGGGGAGCTGTTTTTT. The chain is built from TRBV7-3 and TRBJ2-2; no clear D gene. CDR1 is SGHTA and CDR2 is FQGTGA in the germline V gene. The CDR3 runs to 13 residues. Trimming removed 2 bases from V and 7 bases from J, with 8 bases in between.

Written as DNA, the CDR3 is TGTGCCAGTACCAGGACTAGCGGGAGACACGAGGACATTCAGTACTTC. Translation gives CASTRTSGRHEDIQYF. V and J are TRBV4-2 and TRBJ2-4; 13 bases line up with TRBD2. Germline CDR1 is LGHNA and CDR2 is YNFKEQ. V was clipped by 9 bases and J by 8 bases; unmatched bases: 13. This CDR3 has 16 amino acids.

The V call is TRBV6-4, the J call TRBJ2-7; 7 positions match TRBD1. Germline values: CDR1 MRHNA, CDR2 SNTAGT. The CDR3 length is 13 residues. The V segment lost 10 bases and the J segment 2 bases; nucleotides outside the gene matches: 8. The DNA for the CDR3 is TGTGCCAACAATAGGGACAGTCCCTACGAGCAGTACTTC. Encoded protein: CANNRDSPYEQYF.

This clone was counted between two and nine times. The J gene is TRBJ2-1, the V gene TRBV11-2; the D is unclear. V shed 5 bases and J shed 2 bases, with 13 bases lying between them. The CDR3 runs 15 residues. Germline-derived CDR1 and CDR2 are SGHAT and FQNNGV. In DNA form, the CDR3 reads TGTGCCAGCAGCCCCGGTACGGGCGCCTACAATGAGCAGTTCTTC. It yields the protein CASSPGTGAYNEQFF. Full variable domain (outside the CDR3, taken from reference TRBV11-2 and TRBJ2-1): EAGVAQSPRYKIIEKRQSVAFWCNPISGHATLYWYQQILGQGPKLLIQFQNNGVVDDSQLPKDRFSAERLKGVDSTLKIQPAKLEDSAVYLCASSPGTGAYNEQFFGPGTRLTVL.

The genes are TRBV4-3 and TRBJ1-5; TRBD1 might be the D (6 bases). Germline lookup yields CDR1 LGHNA and CDR2 YSLEER. V lost 4 bases to trimming and J lost 5 bases, with 12 bases between them. The CDR3 totals 14 residues. Here the CDR3 DNA reads TGCGCCAGCAGCCCAGGACAGTTCGATCAGCCCCAGCATTTT. Its translation is CASSPGQFDQPQHF.

This clone rates as medium-sized. The CDR3 is CAINRVGSPLHF. CDR3 in DNA: TGTGCCATCAACAGGGTGGGTTCACCCCTCCACTTT. This chain connects TRBV10-3 to TRBJ1-6, with TRBD1 as a possible D gene (6 bases). CDR1 is ENHRY, CDR2 SYGVKD, per germline. V shed 7 bases and J shed 9 bases, with 10 bases lying between them. The CDR3 covers 12 residues.

The rearrangement joins TRBV19 to TRBJ2-1, with D perhaps given as TRBD1 or TRBD2 (6 bases each). CDR1 and CDR2 from the germline V gene are LNHDA and SQIVND (reference sequence). V lost 1 base to trimming and J lost 5 bases, with 15 bases between them. The CDR3 is made up of 16 amino acids. The CDR3 protein is CASSIAAGGGHNEQFF. CDR3 coding DNA: TGTGCCAGTAGTATAGCGGCCGGGGGCGGGCACAATGAGCAGTTCTTC.

The chain is built from TRBV6-2 or TRBV6-3 and TRBJ1-4; 9 bases line up with TRBD1. CDR3 length equals 16 residues. Germline V CDR1 and CDR2: MNHEY, SVGEGT. V gave up 1 base and J gave up 5 bases; unmatched junction bases: 5. The CDR3 DNA reads as TGTGCCAGCAGTTACTGGGACAGGGCAAAGAATGAAAAACTGTTTTTT. Amino acid sequence: CASSYWDRAKNEKLFF.

This clone was counted a few times. The V and J genes are TRBV30 and TRBJ1-6; D is undetermined. Germline V gene lookup returns CDR1 GTSNPN and CDR2 SVGIG (reference sequence). This CDR3 region has 14 residues. Trimming left V 3 bases short and J 4 bases short, with 10 bases between. The CDR3 region is CAWREDGYNSPLHF. The CDR3, as DNA: TGTGCCTGGAGAGAGGACGGTTATAATTCACCCCTCCACTTT.

The V gene is TRBV27, the J gene TRBJ2-5; a possible D gene is TRBD1 (5 bases). V gave up 4 bases and J gave up 2 bases, with 14 bases separating them. CDR3 length equals 15 residues. CDR1 is MNHEY, CDR2 SMNVEV, per germline (reference sequence). The CDR3 DNA follows: TGTGCCAGCAGTTCAATGTCGCAGGGACAAGAGACCCAGTACTTC. It codes for CASSSMSQGQETQYF.

The rearrangement uses TRBV4-2 and TRBJ2-5; 7 positions agree with TRBD2. The length of the CDR3 is 16 residues. In germline, CDR1 is LGHNA, CDR2 YNFKEQ. V dropped 2 bases and J dropped 5; count of bases not matched to a gene: 11. CDR3 DNA sequence: TGTGCCAGCAGCCAAAATCCGACGGGAGGCGTGGAGACCCAGTACTTC. This gives the protein CASSQNPTGGVETQYF.

The V and J genes are TRBV9 and TRBJ1-6; D is unresolved. V was shortened by 0 bases and J by 10 bases, with 8 bases between the two germline ends. Germline loops: CDR1 SGDLS, CDR2 YYNGEE. The CDR3 totals 13 residues. CDR3 loop: CASSVEGSSPLHF. As DNA, the CDR3 is TGTGCCAGCAGCGTAGAAGGGTCCTCACCCCTCCACTTT.

This clone was picked up a small number of times. CDR3 in DNA: TGTGCCATCAGTGAGTCGCCGGGACGCAAAAATTCACCCCTCCACTTT. This gives the protein CAISESPGRKNSPLHF. V and J are TRBV10-3 and TRBJ1-6; TRBD1 is a possible D gene (5 bases). CDR1 ENHRY and CDR2 SYGVKD come from the germline V gene. The CDR3 loop spans 16 amino acids. Trimming took off 0 bases at V and 7 bases at J, with 13 bases between the two ends.

This chain uses TRBV15 with TRBJ2-1, with 11 bases that match TRBD2. There are 17 residues in the CDR3. V lost 2 bases, J lost 8 bases, and 11 bases stayed unmatched. Germline loops: CDR1 LNHNV, CDR2 YYDKDF (reference sequence). The CDR3 DNA sequence: TGTGCCACCAGCAGATCAAGACTAGCGGGGTCTTGGGATGAGCAGTTCTTC. This codes for CATSRSRLAGSWDEQFF.

The chain carries TRBV29-1 and TRBJ2-1; perhaps TRBD2 as D (5 bases). Germline V gene lookup returns CDR1 SQVTM and CDR2 ANQGSEA. The CDR3 length is 11 residues. Trimming left V 0 bases short and J 15 bases short, with 12 bases between. CDR3 loop: CSVEDGRGGFF. In nucleotides, the CDR3 is TGCAGCGTTGAAGACGGCCGAGGAGGGTTCTTC.

The rearrangement uses TRBV5-1 and TRBJ1-1; 7 bases agree with TRBD1. CDR1 is SGHRS, CDR2 YFSETQ, per germline. After removal of 6 bases from V and 4 bases from J, the junction contained 12 bases not matched to a gene. This CDR3 has 15 amino acids. The CDR3 DNA is TGCGCCAGCACCCCTGGAAGGGACAGAGGCACTGAAGCTTTCTTT. This translates into CASTPGRDRGTEAFF.

The chain carries TRBV19 and TRBJ2-6; D unclear. The CDR3 contains 13 residues. Trimming left V 9 bases short and J 0 bases short, with 6 bases between. Looked up from germline, CDR1 is LNHDA and CDR2 is SQIVND (reference sequence). The chain's CDR3 is CASQVSGANVLTF. CDR3 sequence (DNA): TGTGCCAGCCAAGTCTCTGGGGCCAACGTCCTGACTTTC.

This chain connects TRBV20-1 to TRBJ2-7, with 8 bases that match TRBD2. This CDR3 has 14 amino acids. The germline CDR1 and CDR2 sequences are DFQATT and SNEGSKA (reference sequence). With V trimmed by 3 bases and J by 6 bases, 10 bases remained unmatched. The CDR3 DNA follows: TGCAGTGCTAGTCGGACTAGCTGGTTGTCCGAGCAGTACTTC. It yields the protein CSASRTSWLSEQYF.

The chain recombines TRBV11-2 with TRBJ1-4; D is perhaps TRBD1 (5 bases). Germline loops: CDR1 SGHAT, CDR2 FQNNGV. The CDR3 runs to 14 residues. V dropped 5 bases and J dropped 7 bases, with 14 bases sitting between them. The DNA for the CDR3 is TGTGCCAGCAGCCTCTCGGGTCAGGGTGAAAAACTGTTTTTT. This codes for CASSLSGQGEKLFF.